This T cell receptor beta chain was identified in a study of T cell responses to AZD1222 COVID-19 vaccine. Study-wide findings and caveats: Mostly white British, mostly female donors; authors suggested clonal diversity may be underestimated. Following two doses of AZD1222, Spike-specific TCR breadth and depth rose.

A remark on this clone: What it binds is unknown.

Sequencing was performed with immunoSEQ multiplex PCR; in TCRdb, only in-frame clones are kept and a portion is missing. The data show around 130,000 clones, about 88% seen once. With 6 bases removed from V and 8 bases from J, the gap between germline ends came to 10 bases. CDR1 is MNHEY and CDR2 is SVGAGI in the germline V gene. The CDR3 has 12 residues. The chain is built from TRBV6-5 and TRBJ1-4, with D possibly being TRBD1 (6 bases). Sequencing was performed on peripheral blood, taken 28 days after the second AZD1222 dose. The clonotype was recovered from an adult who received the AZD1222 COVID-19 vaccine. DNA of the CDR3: TGTGCCAGCAGACAGGGTCAGGAAAAACTGTTTTTT. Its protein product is CASRQGQEKLFF.